This TCR beta chain was captured by sequencing in a study of PD-1 blockade in classical Hodgkin lymphoma. Study summary: Nivolumab 3 mg/kg was given intravenously every 2 weeks.

Data came from immunoSEQ multiplex PCR; TCRdb stores just in-frame clones and leaves some out. Counted here are 40,000 to 45,000 clones, around 80% occurring once; the ten biggest clones make up about an eighth. Overall study results and limits: Any patient who commenced nivolumab under 1 year after ASCT was excluded. Newly diagnosed patients had baseline TCR diversity that was reportedly lower than that of healthy donors. CD4+ TCR diversity rose significantly by C4D1, and CD8+ TCR diversity did not.

The V end was cut by 3 bases, the J end by 6 bases, with 5 bases between. The CDR3 contains 11 residues. Germline-derived CDR1 and CDR2 are SEHNR and FQNEAQ (reference sequence). As concerns this clone: Its matching antigen is unknown.

Every patient experienced relapse after autologous stem cell transplantation, and brentuximab vedotin exposure varied. The specimen was peripheral blood mononuclear cells (PBMCs), collected at baseline. The V and J genes are TRBV7-9 and TRBJ1-2; D gene uncertain. The receptor comes from a human donor with classical Hodgkin lymphoma. This CDR3 is CASSFEDGYTF. CDR3 nucleotides: TGTGCCAGCAGCTTCGAAGATGGCTACACCTTC.